This paragraph reports one T cell receptor beta chain. Terminally differentiated effector memory CD45RA+ cells were excluded from the naive CD8 cells, which were CD45RO-negative and positively selected for CCR7. Assay used: immunoSEQ multiplex PCR; TCRdb lists only in-frame clones, some missing. The sample lists roughly 810,000 clones, 95% to 97% occurring once. The data belong to a study of shared clonotypes between healthy human individuals. Trimming removed 3 bases from V and 0 bases from J; junction bases left unmatched: 8. Per germline, CDR1 SGDLS and CDR2 YYNGEE. There are 16 residues in the CDR3.

Input material: naive CD8+ T cells sorted from blood. The TCR sequence derives from a man under 40 in good health. This chain uses TRBV9 with TRBJ2-5, with TRBD1 matching over 7 bases. CDR3 region: CASSAGGVAYQETQYF. In DNA, the CDR3 is TGTGCCAGCAGCGCAGGGGGAGTAGCGTACCAAGAGACCCAGTACTTC.